This T cell receptor (beta chain) comes out of a study of blood T cells in healthy people across ages. Sample-barcoded 5' priming and a J-beta primer mix drove a second PCR of about 7 to 11 cycles. Each cDNA molecule was tagged by a template-switch adaptor with 12 random nucleotides. TCRdb re-derived calls from the 5' RACE reads in MiXCR, one entry per CDR3 protein. The sample has some 700,000 distinct CDR3 sequences; about 42% are singletons. This TCR was sampled from a woman between 55 and 75 years old in good health. Source material: blood.

CDR3: CASSWGGTGRNEQYF. The CDR3 DNA reads TGTGCCAGCAGTTGGGGCGGGACAGGGAGGAACGAGCAGTACTTC. The V and J genes are TRBV6-2 or TRBV6-3 and TRBJ2-4, with 9 bases matching TRBD1. Near its end, the DNA agrees better with TRBJ2-7, so the J call may be wrong. Germline assignment: CDR1 MNHEY and CDR2 SVGEGT. This CDR3 contains 15 residues.